This entry lists 5 T cell receptor beta chains sequenced from one sample in a study of T-cell reconstitution after alpha-beta-depleted transplantation in children. Preparation of the TCRbeta library used unique molecular identifiers. TCRdb reprocessed the PCR reads via MiXCR and lists one record per CDR3 protein. The sample consists of a few hundred thousand distinct CDR3 sequences, roughly 13% of them appearing once. Sequenced material: PBMCs, taken from the stem cell graft. These receptors came from a human donor who donated a stem cell graft to a child with Fanconi anemia.

This clonotype has a handful of counts. V is TRBV7-2 and J is TRBJ2-5, with a possible D match to TRBD1 (5 bases). Trimming shortened V by 0 bases and J by 5 bases, and 13 bases separated the two germline ends. The germline V gene has CDR1 SGHTA and CDR2 FQGNSA. The CDR3 spans 15 residues. CDR3: CASSLAGRVGETQYF. In DNA, the CDR3 is TGTGCCAGCAGCTTAGCGGGCAGGGTTGGGGAGACCCAGTACTTC.

The chain employs TRBV20-1 and TRBJ2-3; perhaps TRBD2 as D (6 bases). Trimming removed 3 bases from V and 9 bases from J, with 16 bases in between. This CDR3 has 13 residues. CDR1 is DFQATT and CDR2 is SNEGSKA in the germline V gene (reference sequence). The CDR3 DNA reads as TGCAGTGCTAGGGGCGGGACCCTGGTCACGCAGTATTTT. Protein product: CSARGGTLVTQYF.

There are many counts of this clonotype. The chain employs TRBV5-1 and TRBJ2-3; 14 nucleotides align to TRBD2. The CDR3 consists of 15 residues. V was clipped by 4 bases and J by 5 bases; unmatched bases: 3. In germline, CDR1 is SGHRS, CDR2 YFSETQ. CDR3: CASSRGTSGGDTQYF. DNA for the CDR3: TGCGCCAGCAGCCGAGGGACTAGCGGGGGAGATACGCAGTATTTT.

This clonotype was counted only a few times. The chain recombines TRBV5-5 with TRBJ2-3; D ambiguous. CDR1 SGHKS and CDR2 YYEKEE come from the germline V gene (reference sequence). The CDR3 loop spans 14 amino acids. V dropped 0 bases and J dropped 9 bases, with 14 bases sitting between them. CDR3 sequence (DNA): TGTGCCAGCAGCTTGGAGACCCCTCAAGACACGCAGTATTTT. Its protein is CASSLETPQDTQYF.

Many counts were recorded for this clonotype. The chain uses TRBV5-6 and TRBJ2-1; 10 nucleotides agree with TRBD2. With V trimmed by 0 bases and J by 8 bases, 8 bases remained unmatched. CDR1 and CDR2 (germline): SGHDT, YYEEEE. The CDR3 extends over 16 amino acids. CDR3 amino acids: CASSLGGLAAWDEQFF. CDR3 nucleotides: TGTGCCAGCAGCTTGGGTGGACTAGCGGCTTGGGATGAGCAGTTCTTC.